A single sample gave rise to the 2 T cell receptor beta chains below, sequenced in a study of cytomegalovirus exposure and HLA in healthy donors. With 60 Vbeta and 13 Jbeta primers, the PCR was carried out. The protocol was immunoSEQ multiplex PCR, while the TCRdb copy is restricted to in-frame clones and leaves out a portion. The table lists over 65,000 clones, approximately 80% of them singletons. Sequencing input: PBMCs. These receptors were collected from a human donor in good health.

The chain employs TRBV5-1 and TRBJ2-7; no clear D. CDR3 size: 17 residues. Deletions cut 0 bases from V and 2 bases from J, with 18 bases between. CDR1 SGHRS and CDR2 YFSETQ come from the germline V gene. CDR3 coding DNA: TGCGCCAGCAGCTTGGCCTCTGGGTCGGGTGTCCCCTACGAGCAGTACTTC. This encodes CASSLASGSGVPYEQYF.

The chain has TRBV7-9 and TRBJ1-1; D is ambiguous. Per germline, CDR1 SEHNR and CDR2 FQNEAQ (reference sequence). The V end lost 5 bases, the J end lost 3 bases, and 7 bases lay between the germline ends. The CDR3 totals 12 residues. CDR3: CASSPQYTEAFF. CDR3 in DNA: TGTGCCAGCAGCCCGCAGTACACTGAAGCTTTCTTT. Filled out from reference TRBV7-9 and TRBJ1-1, the complete variable domain reads DTGVSQNPRHKITKRGQNVTFRCDPISEHNRLYWYRQTLGQGPEFLTYFQNEAQLEKSRLLSDRFSAERPKGSFSTLEIQRTEQGDSAMYLCASSPQYTEAFFGQGTRLTVV.